What follows are 23 T cell receptor beta chains derived from one specimen sequenced in a study of CD8+ T cells in alopecia areata. cDNA reverse transcribed from extracted RNA served as the sequencing template. Method: immunoSEQ multiplex PCR; TCRdb's copy keeps in-frame clones and lacks some. The sample consists of some 150,000 clones, 45% to 65% of them appearing once. Treatment of the sample: oral pan-JAK inhibitor, 5-10 mg twice daily. Specimen: CD8+ T cells sorted from blood, collected at week 4, from a patient treated with tofacitinib. All receptors come from a human donor with alopecia areata.

J is TRBJ2-1 and V is TRBV29-1; D may be TRBD1 or TRBD2 (6 bases each). The CDR3 spans 16 residues. Germline V lookup: CDR1 SQVTM, CDR2 ANQGSEA. Trimming took 4 bases from V and 0 from J, leaving 16 bases between them. CDR3 loop: CSVVGGDLPSYNEQFF. The CDR3 region has the DNA TGCAGCGTTGTGGGGGGCGATCTACCCTCCTACAATGAGCAGTTCTTC.

This clone has just a few counts. V gene TRBV25-1 combines with J gene TRBJ2-7; 8 nucleotides match TRBD1. In germline, CDR1 is MGHDK, CDR2 SYGVNS. Trimming took 1 base from V and 0 from J; bases not matched to a gene: 8. CDR3 length: 17 residues. The CDR3, as DNA: TGTGCCAGCAGTGAATTGTTCCCGACAGGGGTCTCCTACGAGCAGTACTTC. This gives the protein CASSELFPTGVSYEQYF.

The rearrangement uses TRBV25-1 and TRBJ1-5, with TRBD1 matching 10 bases. The J segment lost 9 bases and the V segment lost 3 bases, leaving 5 bases of the junction unmatched. Germline loops: CDR1 MGHDK, CDR2 SYGVNS. This CDR3 contains 14 residues. The CDR3 DNA reads as TGTGCCAGCAGTGAGGGACAGGGGCTTCCGCCCCAGCATTTT. This translates into CASSEGQGLPPQHF.

The V call is TRBV13, the J call TRBJ1-6; D is uncertain. The CDR3 runs 15 residues. The V and J ends lost 2 bases and 5 bases respectively, with 10 bases between them. In germline, CDR1 is PRHDT, CDR2 FYEKMQ (reference sequence). The CDR3 DNA sequence: TGTGCCAGCAGCTTACTACCAGGTGATAATTCACCCCTCCACTTT. Translated: CASSLLPGDNSPLHF.

This clone has a handful of counts. V usage is TRBV18 and J usage is TRBJ1-2; a possible D gene is TRBD1 (6 bases). CDR3 length: 12 amino acids. Germline lookup yields CDR1 KGHSH and CDR2 LQKENI. The V end was cut by 6 bases, the J end by 8 bases, with 13 bases between. CDR3 sequence reads: CASSTGTKGYTF. For the CDR3, the DNA is TGTGCCAGCTCCACCGGGACAAAAGGCTACACCTTC.

The chain is built from TRBV2 and TRBJ1-5; D call uncertain. CDR1 and CDR2 (germline): SNHLY, FYNNEI. This CDR3 has 13 amino acids. Deletions cut 8 bases from V and 1 base from J, with 9 bases between. The CDR3 DNA reads TGTGCCAGCGGGCCCACCAGCAATCAGCCCCAGCATTTT. It specifies CASGPTSNQPQHF.

The rearrangement links TRBV30 to TRBJ1-2; possibly TRBD1 for D (5 bases). Germline CDR1 and CDR2: GTSNPN and SVGIG (reference sequence). The CDR3 contains 12 residues. V shed 8 bases and J shed 3 bases, with 13 bases lying between them. The CDR3, as DNA: TGTGCCGGCCCCGGACACTACTATGGCTACACCTTC. This sequence encodes CAGPGHYYGYTF.

The J gene is TRBJ1-2, the V gene TRBV5-4; TRBD1 agrees at 8 bases. V shed 3 bases, J shed 4 bases, and the junction held 5 bases outside the gene matches. Germline-derived CDR1 and CDR2 are SGHNT and YYREEE (reference sequence). The CDR3 is 14 amino acids. The CDR3 spells CASSSTGEAYGYTF. In DNA, the CDR3 is TGTGCCAGCAGCTCGACAGGGGAGGCCTATGGCTACACCTTC.

This clone was counted between two and nine times. This rearrangement joins TRBV6-6 to TRBJ1-6; D gene unclear. CDR1 MNHNY and CDR2 SVGAGI come from the germline V gene (reference sequence). This CDR3 contains 16 residues. Trimming pared 3 bases from V and 3 bases from J, leaving 12 bases between. The CDR3 coding sequence is TGTGCCAGCAGTTATGATGAGCCGAGCTATAATTCACCCCTCCACTTT. Residues: CASSYDEPSYNSPLHF.

The chain joins TRBV7-9 to TRBJ2-7, with 8 bases aligning to TRBD1. V lost 4 bases and J lost 7; bases outside the gene matches: 9. CDR1 SEHNR and CDR2 FQNEAQ come from the germline V gene (reference sequence). This CDR3 comprises 14 residues. CDR3 sequence (DNA): TGTGCCAGCAGCTCGGGGACAGGCCCTTGGGAGCAGTACTTC. The encoded protein is CASSSGTGPWEQYF.

The rearrangement joins TRBV11-2 to TRBJ2-3; the match to TRBD1 covers 9 bases. The germline gives CDR1 SGHAT, CDR2 FQNNGV. V trimming: 4 bases; J trimming: 5 bases; junction bases outside the gene matches: 16. This CDR3 has 18 amino acids. The DNA of the CDR3 is TGTGCCAGCAGCTCTAACCGTATCGGACAGGGGATTCTAGATACGCAGTATTTT. This codes for CASSSNRIGQGILDTQYF.

The chain links TRBV30 to TRBJ2-7, with TRBD1 matching over 8 bases. This CDR3 is built from 15 residues. V lost 3 bases to trimming and J lost 6 bases; unmatched junction nucleotides: 13. In germline, CDR1 is GTSNPN, CDR2 SVGIG (reference sequence). The CDR3 DNA reads TGTGCCTGGAGCCACCTCCAAGACAGGGGAGGCGAGCAGTACTTC. It specifies CAWSHLQDRGGEQYF.

This clone was detected only once. The gene calls are TRBV30 and TRBJ2-3; D is perhaps TRBD1 (6 bases). This CDR3 region has 15 residues. In germline, CDR1 is GTSNPN, CDR2 SVGIG (reference sequence). Trimming took off 3 bases at V and 1 base at J, with 14 bases between the two ends. In DNA form, the CDR3 reads TGTGCCTGGAGGCTCAGGGGCGCGGGCACAGATACGCAGTATTTT. It translates to CAWRLRGAGTDTQYF.

This chain connects TRBV18 to TRBJ2-7; perhaps D is TRBD1 or TRBD2 (5 bases each). V dropped 2 bases and J dropped 0 bases, with 14 bases sitting between them. Germline V lookup: CDR1 KGHSH, CDR2 LQKENI. The CDR3 is 16 residues long. The CDR3 spells CASSPWDLSSSYEQYF. CDR3 coding DNA: TGTGCCAGCTCACCATGGGACCTCTCGAGCTCCTACGAGCAGTACTTC.

This chain connects TRBV7-8 to TRBJ2-7; TRBD1 agrees at 9 bases. V was clipped by 0 bases and J by 7 bases; unmatched bases: 13. The CDR3 length is 17 residues. Germline CDR1 reads SGHVS; CDR2 reads FQNEAQ. Here the CDR3 reads CASSLALTGTGRGEQYF. The CDR3 nucleotides are TGTGCCAGCAGCTTAGCCCTTACCGGGACAGGGCGAGGTGAGCAGTACTTC.

V is TRBV7-9 and J is TRBJ2-5; 7 bases align to TRBD2. The V gene's germline CDR1 is SEHNR and CDR2 FQNEAQ (reference sequence). CDR3 size: 15 residues. V shed 5 bases, J shed 3 bases, and the junction held 9 bases outside the gene matches. The CDR3 DNA reads TGTGCCAGCAGCGACACGGGGGGAGTTGAAGAGACCCAGTACTTC. It translates to CASSDTGGVEETQYF.

The chain uses TRBV7-2 and TRBJ2-1, with TRBD2 as a possible D gene (6 bases). The germline gives CDR1 SGHTA, CDR2 FQGNSA. This CDR3 contains 14 residues. V dropped 4 bases and J dropped 8 bases, with 15 bases sitting between them. The CDR3 region has the DNA TGTGCCAGCAGCTGGACATTGCGGGGTGATGAGCAGTTCTTC. The encoded protein is CASSWTLRGDEQFF.

V usage is TRBV27 and J usage is TRBJ2-7; TRBD2 might be the D (6 bases). CDR1 is MNHEY, CDR2 SMNVEV, per germline (reference sequence). V was shortened by 2 bases and J by 3 bases, with 8 bases between the two germline ends. This CDR3 is built from 13 residues. The CDR3 DNA is TGTGCCAGCAGTTTAATGGGAGGCTACGAGCAGTACTTC. This gives the protein CASSLMGGYEQYF.

This sequence joins TRBV4-3 and TRBJ2-1; D ambiguous. The V gene lost 1 base and the J gene lost 5 bases, with 6 bases spanning the gap. The CDR3 has 13 amino acids. Germline CDR1 LGHNA, CDR2 YSLEER. The chain's CDR3 is CASSQVENNEQFF. CDR3 nucleotides: TGCGCCAGCAGCCAAGTAGAGAACAATGAGCAGTTCTTC.

In DNA form, the CDR3 reads TGTGCCAGTAGTATGGACTTAGAGACTGAAGCTTTCTTT. It codes for CASSMDLETEAFF. J is TRBJ1-1 and V is TRBV19; unclear D gene. CDR3 length equals 13 residues. Looked up from germline, CDR1 is LNHDA and CDR2 is SQIVND (reference sequence). Trimming stripped 3 bases from V and 5 bases from J, with 10 bases between.

This clone has a handful of counts. The V and J genes are TRBV21-1 and TRBJ1-5. TRBV21-1 corresponds to a pseudogene. The CDR3 loop spans 12 amino acids. CDR3 amino acids: CASSNPNQPQHF. The CDR3 nucleotides are TGTGCCAGCAGCAATCCGAATCAGCCCCAGCATTTT.

This clone was found a few times. The chain combines TRBV21-1 with TRBJ2-7. TRBV21-1 represents a pseudogene. This CDR3 is 10 amino acids long. In nucleotides, the CDR3 is TGTGCCGGACCTCCAAGATTACAGTACTTC. Amino acid sequence: CAGPPRLQYF.

The chain carries TRBV9 and TRBJ1-2; no clear D. The germline gives CDR1 SGDLS, CDR2 YYNGEE. The CDR3 consists of 14 residues. V lost 4 bases, J lost 4 bases, and 14 bases lay in between. The CDR3 DNA reads as TGTGCCAGCAGCCCCCCCGGGCAGATCTATGGCTACACCTTC. Its translation: CASSPPGQIYGYTF.